The clone carrying this T cell receptor beta chain came up a few times. Its cognate antigen is unknown. These data originate in a study of vaccination effects on CD4 cells after COVID-19. Study-wide findings and caveats: Clones induced by infection and by vaccine showed marked clonal contraction late after vaccination.

Using immunoSEQ multiplex PCR, the repertoire was profiled, and TCRdb retains in-frame clones only, with some absent. Among some 30,000 clones, roughly four fifths were seen once, and the ten largest hold more than 14%. CD4+ T cells specific for antigen were expanded with viral peptide pools by the ViraFEST assay before sequencing. At the end of around eleven days of culture, CD4+ T cells were isolated. Two-dose vaccination with either BNT162b2 or mRNA-1273 was given to the participants. Roughly 2.1 million PBMC were seeded per well and grown in the presence of approximately 9.5 IU/ml IL-2 and approximately 11 ug/ml peptides. Cultures had half their medium replaced with IL-2 medium on days 3 and 7. The specimen was CD4+ T cells from PBMCs cultured with HCoV-229E spike peptides, collected after COVID-19 vaccination. This sequence originates from a human donor who received a COVID-19 vaccine.

The CDR3 here is CATSRDRDYEQYF. The CDR3 bases are TGTGCCACCAGCAGAGATCGAGACTACGAGCAGTACTTC. The chain joins TRBV15 to TRBJ2-7; D is unresolved. This CDR3 contains 13 residues. The ends were cut back, 0 bases at V and 3 bases at J, with 6 bases in the middle. Looked up from germline, CDR1 is LNHNV and CDR2 is YYDKDF (reference sequence).